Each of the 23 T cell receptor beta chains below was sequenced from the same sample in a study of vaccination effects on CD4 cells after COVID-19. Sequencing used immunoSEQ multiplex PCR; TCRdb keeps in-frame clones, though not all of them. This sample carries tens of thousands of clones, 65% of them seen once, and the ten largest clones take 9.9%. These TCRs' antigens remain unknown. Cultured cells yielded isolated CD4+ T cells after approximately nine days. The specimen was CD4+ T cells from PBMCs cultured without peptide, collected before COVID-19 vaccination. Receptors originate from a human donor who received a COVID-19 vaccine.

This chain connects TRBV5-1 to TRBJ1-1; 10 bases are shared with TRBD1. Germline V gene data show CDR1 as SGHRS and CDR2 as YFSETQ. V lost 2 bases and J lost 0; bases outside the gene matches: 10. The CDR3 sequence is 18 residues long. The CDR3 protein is CASSLAGGQGWVNTEAFF. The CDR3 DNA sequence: TGCGCCAGCAGCTTAGCCGGGGGACAGGGGTGGGTGAACACTGAAGCTTTCTTT.

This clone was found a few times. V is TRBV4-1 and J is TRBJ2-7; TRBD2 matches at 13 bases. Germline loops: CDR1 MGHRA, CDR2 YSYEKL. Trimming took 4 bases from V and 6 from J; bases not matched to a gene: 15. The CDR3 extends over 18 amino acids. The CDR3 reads CASSRDSLRLAGGREQYF. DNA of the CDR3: TGCGCCAGCAGCCGAGATTCACTGAGACTAGCGGGAGGACGCGAGCAGTACTTC.

The CDR3 loop reads CASSSTSGDSYEQYF. The CDR3 DNA reads as TGTGCCAGCAGTTCGACTAGCGGGGACTCCTACGAGCAGTACTTC. The genes are TRBV6-6 and TRBJ2-7; 11 bases match TRBD2. Germline CDR1 reads MNHNY; CDR2 reads SVGAGI (reference sequence). The V gene end was trimmed by 4 bases and the J gene end by 0 bases; junction bases not matched to a gene: 2. This CDR3 has 15 residues.

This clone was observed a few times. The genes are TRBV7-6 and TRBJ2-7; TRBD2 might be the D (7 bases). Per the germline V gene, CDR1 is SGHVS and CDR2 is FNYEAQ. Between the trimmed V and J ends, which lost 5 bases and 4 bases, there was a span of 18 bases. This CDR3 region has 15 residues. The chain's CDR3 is CASSHGGLRRYEQYF. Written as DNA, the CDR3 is TGTGCCAGCAGCCACGGGGGGCTCCGCCGATACGAGCAGTACTTC.

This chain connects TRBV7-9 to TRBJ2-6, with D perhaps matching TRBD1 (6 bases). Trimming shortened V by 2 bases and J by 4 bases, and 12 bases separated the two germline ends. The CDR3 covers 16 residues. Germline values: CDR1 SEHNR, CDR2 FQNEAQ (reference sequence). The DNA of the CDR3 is TGTGCCAGCAGCTTACACAGGGTACTGGGGGCCAACGTCCTGACTTTC. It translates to CASSLHRVLGANVLTF.

The CDR3 sequence: CASSLEGLGSQYF. CDR3 DNA sequence: TGTGCCAGCAGTTTAGAAGGGTTAGGAAGCCAGTACTTC. The chain links TRBV27 to TRBJ2-5; D unclear. Germline assignment: CDR1 MNHEY and CDR2 SMNVEV (reference sequence). The CDR3 runs 13 residues. V lost 2 bases, J lost 10 bases, and 14 bases lay in between.

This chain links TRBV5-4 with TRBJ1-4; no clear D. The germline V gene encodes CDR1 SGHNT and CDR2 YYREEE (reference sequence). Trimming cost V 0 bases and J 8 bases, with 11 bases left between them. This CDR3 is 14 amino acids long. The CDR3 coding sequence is TGTGCCAGCAGCTTGGCTACGACGCCCGAAAAACTGTTTTTT. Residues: CASSLATTPEKLFF.

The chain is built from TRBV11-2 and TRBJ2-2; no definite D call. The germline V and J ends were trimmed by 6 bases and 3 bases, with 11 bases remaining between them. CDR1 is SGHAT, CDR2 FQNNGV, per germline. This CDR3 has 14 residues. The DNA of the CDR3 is TGTGCCAGCAGGAGGAGTGCGGACACCGGGGAGCTGTTTTTT. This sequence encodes CASRRSADTGELFF.

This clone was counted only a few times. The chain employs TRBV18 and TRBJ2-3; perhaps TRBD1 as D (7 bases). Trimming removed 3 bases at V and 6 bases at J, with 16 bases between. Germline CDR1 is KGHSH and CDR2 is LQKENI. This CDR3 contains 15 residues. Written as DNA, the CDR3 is TGTGCCAGCTCACCCGGAGGGGGCACGATGGATACGCAGTATTTT. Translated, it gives CASSPGGGTMDTQYF.

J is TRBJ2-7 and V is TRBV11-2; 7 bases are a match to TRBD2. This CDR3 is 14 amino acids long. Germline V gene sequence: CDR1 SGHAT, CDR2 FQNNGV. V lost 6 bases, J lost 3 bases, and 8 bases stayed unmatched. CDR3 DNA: TGTGCCAGCAGACAAAGCGGGGTAATCTACGAGCAGTACTTC. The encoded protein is CASRQSGVIYEQYF.

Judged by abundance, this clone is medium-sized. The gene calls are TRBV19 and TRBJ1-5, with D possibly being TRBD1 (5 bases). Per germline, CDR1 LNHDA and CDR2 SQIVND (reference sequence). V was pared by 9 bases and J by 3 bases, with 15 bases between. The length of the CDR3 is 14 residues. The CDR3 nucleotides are TGTGCCAGCCGGTCCAGGGATCCCAATCAGCCCCAGCATTTT. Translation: CASRSRDPNQPQHF. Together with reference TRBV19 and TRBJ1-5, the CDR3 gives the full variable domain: DGGITQSPKYLFRKEGQNVTLSCEQNLNHDAMYWYRQDPGQGLRLIYYSQIVNDFQKGDIAEGYSVSREKKESFPLTVTSAQKNPTAFYLCASRSRDPNQPQHFGDGTRLSIL.

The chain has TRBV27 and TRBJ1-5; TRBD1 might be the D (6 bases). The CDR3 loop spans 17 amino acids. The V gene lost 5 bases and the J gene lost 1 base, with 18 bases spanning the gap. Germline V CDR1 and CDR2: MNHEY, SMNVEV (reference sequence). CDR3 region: CASSPLTGSLSNQPQHF. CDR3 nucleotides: TGTGCCAGCAGTCCCTTGACAGGCTCACTCAGCAATCAGCCCCAGCATTTT.

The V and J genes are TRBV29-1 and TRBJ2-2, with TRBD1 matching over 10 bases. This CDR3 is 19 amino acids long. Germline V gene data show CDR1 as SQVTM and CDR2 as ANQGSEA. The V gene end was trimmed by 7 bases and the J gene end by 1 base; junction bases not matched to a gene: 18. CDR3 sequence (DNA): TGCAGCGCGTTGTTCCGGGGCTCAGGGACAGGGGTGAACACCGGGGAGCTGTTTTTT. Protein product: CSALFRGSGTGVNTGELFF.

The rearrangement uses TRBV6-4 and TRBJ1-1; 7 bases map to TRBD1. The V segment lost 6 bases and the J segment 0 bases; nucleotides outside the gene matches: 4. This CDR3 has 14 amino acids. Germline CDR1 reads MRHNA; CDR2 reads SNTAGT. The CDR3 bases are TGTGCCAGCAGAAGACAGGGCATGAACACTGAAGCTTTCTTT. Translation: CASRRQGMNTEAFF.

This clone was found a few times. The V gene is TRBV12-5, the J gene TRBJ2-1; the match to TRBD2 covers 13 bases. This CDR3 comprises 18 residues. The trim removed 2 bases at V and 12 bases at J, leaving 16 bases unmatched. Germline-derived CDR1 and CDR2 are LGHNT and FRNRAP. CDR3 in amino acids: CASGLPLTSGRSLLGQFF. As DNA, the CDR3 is TGTGCTAGTGGTTTGCCCCTGACTAGCGGGAGGAGCCTCCTGGGGCAGTTCTTC.

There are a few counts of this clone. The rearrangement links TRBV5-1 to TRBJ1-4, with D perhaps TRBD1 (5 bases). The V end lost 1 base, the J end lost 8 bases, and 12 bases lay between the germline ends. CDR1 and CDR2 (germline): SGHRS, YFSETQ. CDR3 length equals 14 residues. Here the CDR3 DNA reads TGCGCCAGCAGCTTGACGGGAGGGGACGAAAAACTGTTTTTT. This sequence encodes CASSLTGGDEKLFF. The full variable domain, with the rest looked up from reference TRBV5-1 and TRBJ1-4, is KAGVTQTPRYLIKTRGQQVTLSCSPISGHRSVSWYQQTPGQGLQFLFEYFSETQRNKGNFPGRFSGRQFSNSRSEMNVSTLELGDSALYLCASSLTGGDEKLFFGSGTQLSVL.

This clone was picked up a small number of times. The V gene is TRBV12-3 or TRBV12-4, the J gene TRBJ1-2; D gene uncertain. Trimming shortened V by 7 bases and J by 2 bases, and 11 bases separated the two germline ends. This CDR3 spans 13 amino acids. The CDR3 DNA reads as TGTGCCAGCAATATCCGTGGGAACTATGGCTACACCTTC. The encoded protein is CASNIRGNYGYTF.

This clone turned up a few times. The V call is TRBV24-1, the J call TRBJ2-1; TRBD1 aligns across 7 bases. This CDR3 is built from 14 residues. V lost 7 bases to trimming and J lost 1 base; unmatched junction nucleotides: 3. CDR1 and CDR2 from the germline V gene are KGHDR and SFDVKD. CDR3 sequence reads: CATSGTVSYNEQFF. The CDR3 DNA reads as TGTGCCACCAGCGGGACAGTTTCCTACAATGAGCAGTTCTTC.

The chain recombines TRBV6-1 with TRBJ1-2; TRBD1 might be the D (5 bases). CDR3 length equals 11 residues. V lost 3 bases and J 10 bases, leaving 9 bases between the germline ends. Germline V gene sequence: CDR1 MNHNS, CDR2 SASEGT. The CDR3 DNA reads TGTGCCAGCAGTGAGGGGGAGCTCTACACCTTC. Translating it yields CASSEGELYTF.

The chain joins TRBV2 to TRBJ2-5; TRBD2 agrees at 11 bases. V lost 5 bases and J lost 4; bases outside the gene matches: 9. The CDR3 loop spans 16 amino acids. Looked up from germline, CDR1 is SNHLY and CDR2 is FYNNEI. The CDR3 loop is CASSKTLAGGAETQYF. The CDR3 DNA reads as TGTGCCAGCAGTAAAACCCTAGCGGGGGGCGCAGAGACCCAGTACTTC.

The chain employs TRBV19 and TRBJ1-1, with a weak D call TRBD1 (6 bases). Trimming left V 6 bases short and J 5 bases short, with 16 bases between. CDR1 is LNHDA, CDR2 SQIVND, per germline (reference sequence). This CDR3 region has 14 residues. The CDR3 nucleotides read TGTGCCAGTAGCCCCCTTAGGGGGAATACTGAAGCTTTCTTT. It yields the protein CASSPLRGNTEAFF.

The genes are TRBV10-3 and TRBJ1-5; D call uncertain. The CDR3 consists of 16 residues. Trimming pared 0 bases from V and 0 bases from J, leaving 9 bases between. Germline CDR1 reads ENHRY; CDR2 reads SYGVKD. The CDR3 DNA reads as TGTGCCATCAGTGAGTCAGCGACCCATAGCAATCAGCCCCAGCATTTT. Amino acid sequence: CAISESATHSNQPQHF.

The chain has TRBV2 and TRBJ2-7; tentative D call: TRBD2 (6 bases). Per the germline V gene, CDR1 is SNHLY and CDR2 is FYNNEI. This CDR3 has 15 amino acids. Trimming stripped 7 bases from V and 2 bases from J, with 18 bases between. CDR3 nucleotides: TGTGCCAGCAAATGGGACGCCCGGGGGACCTACGAGCAGTACTTC. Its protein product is CASKWDARGTYEQYF.